The T cell receptor (beta chain) described here comes from a study of blood T cell repertoires in COVID-19. As for the study in general: Acute-phase and convalescent COVID-19 samples originated in the United States, Italy and Spain. From T cells, B-cell-depleted T cells, or PBMCs came the material, which was cDNA or gDNA.

TCRdb keeps only in-frame clones here, not all; method: immunoSEQ multiplex PCR. The repertoire holds roughly 100,000 clones, with around 86% as singletons. CDR3 length equals 16 residues. CDR1 is LNHDA, CDR2 SQIVND, per germline (reference sequence). The J segment lost 7 bases and the V segment lost 4 bases, leaving 11 bases of the junction unmatched. Sequenced input: peripheral blood. This sequence joins TRBV19 and TRBJ1-2; TRBD1 agrees at 11 bases. The clonotype was recovered from a woman aged 65 to 85 with acute or convalescent COVID-19. The CDR3 here is CASSKRTGGASGGYTF. CDR3 in DNA: TGTGCCAGTAGTAAACGGACAGGGGGCGCGTCTGGTGGCTACACCTTC.